This T cell receptor beta chain is drawn from a study of identical twins. Template switching added a universal primer binding site, and final cDNA carried unique molecular identifiers. MiXCR was run by TCRdb on the 5' RACE reads, yielding one entry per CDR3 protein. Of around 650,000 distinct CDR3 sequences listed, roughly 7.1% are singletons. The germline V and J ends were trimmed by 1 base and 3 bases, with 7 bases remaining between them. Per germline, CDR1 LNHNV and CDR2 YYDKDF (reference sequence). The CDR3 has 14 amino acids. The data were also submitted as part of a second study, on yellow fever vaccine responses in identical twins.

The V call is TRBV15, the J call TRBJ1-5, with D possibly TRBD1 on 5 matching bases. The sequenced sample was PBMCs. This TCR came from a woman aged 18-29 years in good health. The CDR3 DNA reads as TGTGCCACCAGCAGAGTAGGGGCCAATCAGCCCCAGCATTTT. The encoded protein is CATSRVGANQPQHF.